This T cell receptor (beta chain) is from a study of blood T cell repertoires in COVID-19. Background on the study: COVID-19 samples, acute and convalescent, were from the United States, Italy and Spain. The analysed material was cDNA or gDNA that came from T cells, B-cell-depleted T cells, or PBMCs.

CDR1 is LNHNV and CDR2 is YYDKDF in the germline V gene (reference sequence). V was clipped by 2 bases and J by 1 base, with 17 bases between them. This CDR3 is built from 17 residues. The method was immunoSEQ multiplex PCR; TCRdb's version includes in-frame clones alone and lacks a portion of them. Of approximately 170,000 clones in the sample, about nine tenths are singletons; the top ten hold 4.5% to 5%. The J gene is TRBJ1-1, the V gene TRBV15; tentatively, D is TRBD1 (6 bases). Sequenced: peripheral blood. The sequence was collected from a man younger than 35 with COVID-19, enrolled during active disease. The CDR3 loop is CATSRNRGALGNTEAFF. The DNA of the CDR3 is TGTGCCACCAGCAGAAATCGGGGGGCGCTTGGGAACACTGAAGCTTTCTTT.